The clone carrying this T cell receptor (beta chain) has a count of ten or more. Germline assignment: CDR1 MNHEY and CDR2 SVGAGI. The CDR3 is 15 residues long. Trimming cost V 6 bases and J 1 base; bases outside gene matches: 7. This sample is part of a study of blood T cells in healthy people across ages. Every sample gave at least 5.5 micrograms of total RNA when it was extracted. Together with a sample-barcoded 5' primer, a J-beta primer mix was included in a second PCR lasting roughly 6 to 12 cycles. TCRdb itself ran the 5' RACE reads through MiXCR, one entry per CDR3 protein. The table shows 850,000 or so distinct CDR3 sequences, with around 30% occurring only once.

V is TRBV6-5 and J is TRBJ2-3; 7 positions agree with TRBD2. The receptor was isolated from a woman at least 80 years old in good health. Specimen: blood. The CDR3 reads CASSSPGGGTDTQYF. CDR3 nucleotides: TGTGCCAGCAGCTCCCCTGGGGGGGGCACAGATACGCAGTATTTT.